This entry lists 18 T cell receptor beta chains sequenced from one sample in a study of cytomegalovirus exposure and HLA in healthy donors. Clones were read by immunoSEQ multiplex PCR, and TCRdb kept only the in-frame ones, dropping some. This table holds about 150,000 clones, about 95% found once. The source material was PBMCs. All receptors derive from a young man in good health and CMV-seropositive.

The chain couples TRBV11-2 to TRBJ1-2; 9 bases line up with TRBD1. This CDR3 is 14 amino acids long. Germline CDR1 is SGHAT and CDR2 is FQNNGV. The ends lost 1 base at V and 7 bases at J; junction bases unmatched: 4. CDR3 sequence: CASSLGQGEVGYTF. The DNA of the CDR3 is TGTGCCAGCAGCTTAGGACAGGGGGAGGTTGGCTACACCTTC.

The V gene is TRBV28, the J gene TRBJ2-5; tentatively, D is TRBD1 (5 bases). The CDR3 has 14 residues. V was cut by 1 base and J by 2 bases, with 8 bases left in between. Per germline, CDR1 MDHEN and CDR2 SYDVKM. CDR3 in amino acids: CASSLFRVQETQYF. The CDR3 bases are TGTGCCAGCAGTTTATTCAGGGTACAAGAGACCCAGTACTTC.

The V and J genes are TRBV7-2 and TRBJ1-3; 8 bases match TRBD1. CDR3 length: 15 amino acids. V was clipped by 4 bases and J by 0 bases; unmatched bases: 2. From germline, CDR1 is SGHTA and CDR2 FQGNSA. As DNA, the CDR3 is TGTGCCAGCAGCTCCACAGGGGGCTCTGGAAACACCATATATTTT. This codes for CASSSTGGSGNTIYF.

The rearrangement uses TRBV18 and TRBJ1-1; 7 bases map to TRBD1. The CDR3 has 15 residues. V shed 6 bases and J 6 bases; nucleotides not matched to a gene: 13. Germline V lookup: CDR1 KGHSH, CDR2 LQKENI. Here the CDR3 reads CASSQQGGITSEAFF. CDR3 DNA: TGTGCCAGCTCCCAGCAGGGGGGCATTACCTCTGAAGCTTTCTTT.

The chain recombines TRBV27 with TRBJ1-5; D is ambiguous. With 1 base removed from V and 2 bases from J, the gap between germline ends came to 6 bases. The germline V gene encodes CDR1 MNHEY and CDR2 SMNVEV (reference sequence). This CDR3 comprises 14 residues. The CDR3 loop reads CASSLWGGNQPQHF. CDR3 coding DNA: TGTGCCAGCAGTTTATGGGGAGGCAATCAGCCCCAGCATTTT.

The rearrangement uses TRBV19 and TRBJ2-7; 9 nucleotides match TRBD1. CDR3 size: 15 residues. The V gene end was trimmed by 6 bases and the J gene end by 5 bases; junction bases not matched to a gene: 11. CDR1 and CDR2 (germline): LNHDA, SQIVND (reference sequence). The CDR3 DNA follows: TGTGCCAGTAGCCTACGGACAGGGGTTGGCCACGAGCAGTACTTC. Encoded protein: CASSLRTGVGHEQYF. Filled out from reference TRBV19 and TRBJ2-7, the complete variable domain reads DGGITQSPKYLFRKEGQNVTLSCEQNLNHDAMYWYRQDPGQGLRLIYYSQIVNDFQKGDIAEGYSVSREKKESFPLTVTSAQKNPTAFYLCASSLRTGVGHEQYFGPGTRLTVT.

This clone was seen just once. The DNA for the CDR3 is TGTGCCAGCAGTGTGACAGGGAACACCGGGGAGCTGTTTTTT. It yields the protein CASSVTGNTGELFF. The rearrangement uses TRBV6-1 and TRBJ2-2; D perhaps matches TRBD1 (6 bases). With 4 bases removed from V and 1 base from J, the gap between germline ends came to 7 bases. Germline V gene lookup returns CDR1 MNHNS and CDR2 SASEGT. The CDR3 runs 14 residues.

The rearrangement joins TRBV10-3 to TRBJ1-6; D gene uncertain. Germline V gene lookup returns CDR1 ENHRY and CDR2 SYGVKD. This CDR3 comprises 13 residues. Trimming took 3 bases from V and 7 from J, leaving 7 bases between them. The CDR3 sequence: CAISDGSNSPLHF. CDR3 DNA: TGTGCCATCAGTGACGGTTCAAATTCACCCCTCCACTTT.

The V and J genes are TRBV5-1 and TRBJ2-5; TRBD1 is a possible D gene (6 bases). The CDR3 is made up of 15 amino acids. Germline V CDR1 and CDR2: SGHRS, YFSETQ. Trimming took 2 bases from V and 0 from J, leaving 11 bases between them. As DNA, the CDR3 is TGCGCCAGCAGCTTAGACAGGAGGTACCAAGAGACCCAGTACTTC. Protein product: CASSLDRRYQETQYF.

The V gene is TRBV5-1, the J gene TRBJ2-1, with 7 bases lining up with TRBD2. CDR3 length: 16 residues. In germline, CDR1 is SGHRS, CDR2 YFSETQ. V shed 0 bases and J 0 bases; nucleotides not matched to a gene: 3. CDR3 residues: CASSLVGGSSYNEQFF. CDR3 nucleotides: TGCGCCAGCAGCTTGGTAGGCGGGAGCTCCTACAATGAGCAGTTCTTC.

This clone showed up just once. The chain is built from TRBV6-1 and TRBJ2-6; 7 bases align to TRBD1. Losses at the gene ends were 3 bases for V and 2 bases for J; bases not matched to a gene: 4. This CDR3 is 16 amino acids long. Looked up from germline, CDR1 is MNHNS and CDR2 is SASEGT. CDR3 loop: CASSDLGQAGANVLTF. The CDR3 DNA is TGTGCCAGCAGTGACTTAGGACAGGCTGGGGCCAACGTCCTGACTTTC.

This chain links TRBV2 with TRBJ1-1; a weak D match, TRBD1 (5 bases). The CDR3 runs to 17 residues. Germline V gene sequence: CDR1 SNHLY, CDR2 FYNNEI. V lost 9 bases and J 1 base, leaving 24 bases between the germline ends. As DNA, the CDR3 is TGTGCCAGGGAGGGGAAAGACAGCATTATCCAGAACACTGAAGCTTTCTTT. Its protein product is CAREGKDSIIQNTEAFF.

This clone has just one count. Because the CDR3's place on the DNA is in doubt, the DNA is left out and the CDR3 is given as listed by TCRdb. This sequence joins TRBV27 and TRBJ2-6; TRBD1, the D gene given by the table, was not confirmed from the DNA. The CDR3 has 18 amino acids, counting both end residues. Germline values: CDR1 MNHEY, CDR2 SMNVEV (reference sequence). The CDR3 sequence: CASSTSGQFLSGANVLTF.

This clone occurred once. This chain links TRBV27 with TRBJ2-6; D is perhaps TRBD1 (6 bases). CDR3 length: 19 amino acids. Looked up from germline, CDR1 is MNHEY and CDR2 is SMNVEV (reference sequence). Deletions cut 5 bases from V and 0 bases from J, with 20 bases between. CDR3 coding DNA: TGTGCCAGCAGTGAGCGACAGGATAGCGCCTACTCTGGGGCCAACGTCCTGACTTTC. This encodes CASSERQDSAYSGANVLTF.

This chain links TRBV28 with TRBJ2-7; the match to TRBD2 covers 12 bases. Germline CDR1 reads MDHEN; CDR2 reads SYDVKM. V shed 4 bases, J shed 3 bases, and the junction held 4 bases outside the gene matches. The CDR3 length is 15 residues. The CDR3 DNA is TGTGCCAGCAGTTCGCCTAGCGGGAGGGTCTACGAGCAGTACTTC. Protein product: CASSSPSGRVYEQYF.

V and J are TRBV9 and TRBJ2-7, with 10 bases that match TRBD1. V gave up 5 bases and J gave up 5 bases; unmatched junction bases: 4. Per germline, CDR1 SGDLS and CDR2 YYNGEE. The CDR3 length is 13 residues. CDR3 region: CASSGTGDHEQYF. The DNA for the CDR3 is TGTGCCAGCAGTGGGACAGGGGACCACGAGCAGTACTTC. Full variable domain (outside the CDR3, taken from reference TRBV9 and TRBJ2-7): DSGVTQTPKHLITATGQRVTLRCSPRSGDLSVYWYQQSLDQGLQFLIQYYNGEERAKGNILERFSAQQFPDLHSELNLSSLELGDSALYFCASSGTGDHEQYFGPGTRLTVT.

This rearrangement joins TRBV6-5 to TRBJ1-4; 7 nucleotides line up with TRBD1. The CDR3 runs 13 residues. Trimming removed 10 bases from V and 5 bases from J; junction bases left unmatched: 7. The germline V gene has CDR1 MNHEY and CDR2 SVGAGI. The CDR3: CATSGQRNEKLFF. Written as DNA, the CDR3 is TGTGCCACCTCGGGACAGCGAAATGAAAAACTGTTTTTT.

The chain joins TRBV6-1 to TRBJ2-5, with TRBD1 matching over 8 bases. Germline V gene sequence: CDR1 MNHNS, CDR2 SASEGT. The ends lost 6 bases at V and 1 base at J; junction bases unmatched: 4. This CDR3 has 14 amino acids. CDR3 DNA: TGTGCCAGCAGCACAGGGACAGGCCAAGAGACCCAGTACTTC. It specifies CASSTGTGQETQYF.